This TCR beta chain was identified in a study of blood T cells in healthy people across ages. Study information: Every two T cells gave about one barcoded beta molecule via template switching.

With V trimmed by 6 bases and J by 6 bases, 6 bases remained unmatched. This CDR3 is built from 13 residues. Germline V gene data show CDR1 as SGHTA and CDR2 as FQGNSA. This clonotype occurred once. Its antigen is currently unknown. The study's findings and limits: Total diversity from one million sequenced T cells was likely underestimated.

The use of a sample-barcoded 5' primer and a J-beta primer mix characterized a second PCR of roughly 6 to 11 cycles. The authors tagged each cDNA molecule using a template-switch adaptor with 12 random nucleotides. MiXCR, run by TCRdb on the 5' RACE reads, gives a single entry per CDR3 protein. The sample has 850,000 or so distinct CDR3 sequences; 29% are singletons. This chain joins TRBV7-2 and TRBJ1-1; TRBD1 matches at 8 bases. The sequence derives from a woman aged 80 or over in good health. Sequencing was carried out using blood. CDR3 residues: CASRRTGRPEAFF. The CDR3 nucleotides are TGTGCCAGCAGGAGGACAGGGAGGCCTGAAGCTTTCTTT. Full variable domain (outside the CDR3, taken from reference TRBV7-2 and TRBJ1-1): GAGVSQSPSNKVTEKGKDVELRCDPISGHTALYWYRQSLGQGLEFLIYFQGNSAPDKSGLPSDRFSAERTGGSVSTLTIQRTQQEDSAVYLCASRRTGRPEAFFGQGTRLTVV.